Presented here are 32 T cell receptor beta chains from one specimen sequenced in a study of blood T cells in healthy people across ages. Alongside a J-beta primer mix, a sample-barcoded 5' primer served in a second PCR lasting about 6 to 11 cycles. TCRdb recomputed calls from the 5' RACE reads with MiXCR, one row per CDR3 protein. The sample has hundreds of thousands of distinct CDR3 sequences, 49% seen once; the top ten hold under 35%. The sequencing sample was made of blood. The receptor source for this set is a woman aged 60-70 years in good health.

The gene calls are TRBV7-9 and TRBJ2-1; 7 nucleotides agree with TRBD2. The CDR3 extends over 15 amino acids. J gave up 4 bases and V 5 bases, and 8 bases lay outside the gene matches. Germline V gene sequence: CDR1 SEHNR, CDR2 FQNEAQ (reference sequence). The CDR3 loop reads CASSPGGSGYNEQFF. The CDR3, as DNA: TGTGCCAGCAGCCCCGGGGGTAGCGGGTACAATGAGCAGTTCTTC.

V and J are TRBV29-1 and TRBJ2-1; 10 nucleotides align to TRBD1. V shed 4 bases, J shed 4 bases, and the junction held 10 bases outside the gene matches. This CDR3 is 16 amino acids long. The germline gives CDR1 SQVTM, CDR2 ANQGSEA. The CDR3 loop reads CSVGGTPGQGYNEQFF. The CDR3 nucleotides read TGCAGCGTTGGAGGAACTCCGGGACAGGGGTACAATGAGCAGTTCTTC.

This clonotype has only a few counts. V is TRBV28 and J is TRBJ2-3, with D possibly being TRBD2 (6 bases). The CDR3 covers 15 residues. Trimming shortened V by 6 bases and J by 2 bases, and 15 bases separated the two germline ends. Germline lookup yields CDR1 MDHEN and CDR2 SYDVKM. In DNA, the CDR3 is TGTGCCAGCAGGCCTCCGGGACTTAACACAGATACGCAGTATTTT. This gives the protein CASRPPGLNTDTQYF. The full variable domain, rest sourced from reference TRBV28 and TRBJ2-3, is DVKVTQSSRYLVKRTGEKVFLECVQDMDHENMFWYRQDPGLGLRLIYFSYDVKMKEKGDIPEGYSVSREKKERFSLILESASTNQTSMYLCASRPPGLNTDTQYFGPGTRLTVL.

Ten or more counts support this clonotype. The chain couples TRBV20-1 to TRBJ2-3, with 7 bases identical to TRBD2. The trim removed 4 bases at V and 4 bases at J, leaving 11 bases unmatched. This CDR3 region has 15 residues. Germline CDR1 DFQATT, CDR2 SNEGSKA (reference sequence). In DNA, the CDR3 is TGCAGTGCTATTGCGGGAGTGGGCACAGCAGATACGCAGTATTTT. Translating it yields CSAIAGVGTADTQYF.

The V call is TRBV7-2, the J call TRBJ2-3; 7 bases are shared with TRBD2. V dropped 5 bases and J dropped 5; count of bases not matched to a gene: 13. The V gene's germline CDR1 is SGHTA and CDR2 FQGNSA. The length of the CDR3 is 16 residues. The CDR3 region has the DNA TGTGCCAGCAGCAAGAGGGCGTATATAGCGGGAGATACGCAGTATTTT. It yields the protein CASSKRAYIAGDTQYF. The whole variable domain, remainder taken from reference TRBV7-2 and TRBJ2-3, is GAGVSQSPSNKVTEKGKDVELRCDPISGHTALYWYRQSLGQGLEFLIYFQGNSAPDKSGLPSDRFSAERTGGSVSTLTIQRTQQEDSAVYLCASSKRAYIAGDTQYFGPGTRLTVL.

The chain employs TRBV20-1 and TRBJ1-5; D possibly corresponds to TRBD1 (5 bases). Germline V gene lookup returns CDR1 DFQATT and CDR2 SNEGSKA (reference sequence). The CDR3 covers 16 residues. With 0 bases removed from V and 0 bases from J, the gap between germline ends came to 12 bases. This CDR3 is CSARDPGGTSNQPQHF. The DNA of the CDR3 is TGCAGTGCTAGAGATCCCGGGGGGACTAGCAATCAGCCCCAGCATTTT.

The chain is built from TRBV5-1 and TRBJ2-3; possibly TRBD2 for D (6 bases). V lost 0 bases and J lost 9, with 17 bases in between. CDR1 is SGHRS and CDR2 is YFSETQ in the germline V gene. CDR3 size: 15 residues. CDR3 residues: CASSLEYFGRETQYF. As DNA, the CDR3 is TGCGCCAGCAGCTTGGAGTATTTCGGGAGAGAGACGCAGTATTTT.

This clonotype has just a few counts. V usage is TRBV9 and J usage is TRBJ2-1; 12 nucleotides line up with TRBD2. Germline CDR1 reads SGDLS; CDR2 reads YYNGEE. V gave up 3 bases and J gave up 8 bases; unmatched junction bases: 3. The CDR3 length is 14 residues. The CDR3 loop is CASSASGRADEQFF. The CDR3 DNA reads TGTGCCAGCAGCGCTAGCGGGAGGGCCGATGAGCAGTTCTTC.

This clonotype was observed a few times. The chain is built from TRBV29-1 and TRBJ2-2; a possible D gene is TRBD2 (6 bases). V was pared by 6 bases and J by 6 bases, with 8 bases between. The CDR3 length is 11 residues. Germline CDR1 SQVTM, CDR2 ANQGSEA. The CDR3 protein is CSVTRAGELFF. Written as DNA, the CDR3 is TGCAGCGTGACTAGAGCCGGGGAGCTGTTTTTT.

This clonotype was recorded at least ten times. The rearrangement joins TRBV5-1 to TRBJ2-7; 9 nucleotides align to TRBD2. This CDR3 contains 14 residues. The germline CDR1 and CDR2 sequences are SGHRS and YFSETQ. Losses at the gene ends were 1 base for V and 5 bases for J; bases not matched to a gene: 4. The CDR3 DNA reads as TGCGCCAGCAGCTTGTCTAGCGGGAATGACGAGCAGTACTTC. Its protein product is CASSLSSGNDEQYF.

This clonotype has just one count. The chain is built from TRBV20-1 and TRBJ2-4, with 10 bases matching TRBD1. The CDR3 is made up of 18 amino acids. CDR1 is DFQATT and CDR2 is SNEGSKA in the germline V gene (reference sequence). With V trimmed by 3 bases and J by 4 bases, 15 bases remained unmatched. The CDR3 coding sequence is TGCAGTGCTAGTGGGTGGGGGACAGGGGACAAGGGGAAAAACATTCAGTACTTC. Protein: CSASGWGTGDKGKNIQYF.

V usage is TRBV29-1 and J usage is TRBJ1-2; D is possibly TRBD1 (6 bases). The CDR3 sequence is 13 residues long. From germline, CDR1 is SQVTM and CDR2 ANQGSEA. V lost 7 bases and J 3 bases, leaving 15 bases between the germline ends. CDR3 in amino acids: CSALGGRDYGYTF. DNA for the CDR3: TGCAGCGCTCTGGGGGGGCGAGACTATGGCTACACCTTC.

The chain joins TRBV4-3 to TRBJ2-4; 7 positions agree with TRBD2. The end of the DNA is better explained by TRBJ2-7, so the J call may be wrong. The length of the CDR3 is 15 residues. CDR1 LGHNA and CDR2 YSLEER come from the germline V gene. DNA for the CDR3: TGCGCCAGCAGCCTTTCCTTGGGGGGGAACAGCGAGCAGTACTTC. It is translated as CASSLSLGGNSEQYF.

The chain recombines TRBV29-1 with TRBJ2-1; D is ambiguous. The V gene lost 5 bases and the J gene lost 6 bases, with 23 bases spanning the gap. Germline CDR1 is SQVTM and CDR2 is ANQGSEA. The CDR3 is made up of 16 amino acids. The CDR3 DNA reads TGCAGCGTTAAGTCTTTTGATTTTTCGCTCTCCAATGAGCAGTTCTTC. This encodes CSVKSFDFSLSNEQFF.

In the case of this clonotype: Mismatch with germline at one junction end may stem from a read error. The chain has TRBV4-2 and TRBJ2-3; 13 bases align to TRBD2. Germline V gene data show CDR1 as LGHNA and CDR2 as YNFKEQ. The CDR3 has 15 amino acids. The CDR3, as DNA: TGTGCCAGCAGGGGACTAGCGGGAATAGCCGATACGCAGTGTTTT. This encodes CASRGLAGIADTQCF.

Ten or more counts support this clonotype. The gene calls are TRBV20-1 and TRBJ1-2; D is ambiguous. The V and J ends lost 4 bases and 4 bases respectively, with 13 bases between them. The V gene's germline CDR1 is DFQATT and CDR2 SNEGSKA (reference sequence). The CDR3 extends over 13 amino acids. CDR3 region: CSANSLGSYGYTF. The DNA for the CDR3 is TGCAGTGCTAACTCGTTGGGGTCCTATGGCTACACCTTC.

The V gene is TRBV19, the J gene TRBJ2-1; 13 nucleotides agree with TRBD2. V gave up 6 bases and J gave up 10 bases; unmatched junction bases: 12. Germline values: CDR1 LNHDA, CDR2 SQIVND (reference sequence). The CDR3 contains 16 residues. CDR3 loop: CASRSLGTSGVGEQFF. DNA of the CDR3: TGTGCCAGTAGGAGCCTAGGGACTAGCGGGGTGGGGGAGCAGTTCTTC.

The chain couples TRBV29-1 to TRBJ1-2; 9 bases align to TRBD1. Germline CDR1 SQVTM, CDR2 ANQGSEA. The CDR3 loop spans 13 amino acids. The V and J ends lost 4 bases and 8 bases, in that order; junction bases with no gene match: 8. The CDR3 loop is CSVVSRQGEGYTF. The CDR3 DNA is TGCAGCGTTGTGTCGAGACAGGGGGAAGGCTACACCTTC.

V gene TRBV5-6 combines with J gene TRBJ2-3, with TRBD1 as a possible D gene (5 bases). V gave up 10 bases and J gave up 4 bases, with 16 bases separating them. CDR3 length: 13 residues. Germline CDR1 reads SGHDT; CDR2 reads YYEEEE. The CDR3 bases are TGTGCCTGCACCTTCAGGGCGGCAGATACGCAGTATTTT. Residues: CACTFRAADTQYF.

This clonotype was found a few times. This chain uses TRBV20-1 with TRBJ2-7; D is unclear. The CDR3 spans 13 residues. V was clipped by 0 bases and J by 6 bases, with 12 bases between them. Germline V gives CDR1 DFQATT, CDR2 SNEGSKA (reference sequence). The CDR3 bases are TGCAGTGCTAGAGACGGATCCGACGTCGAGCAGTACTTC. Protein product: CSARDGSDVEQYF.

This clonotype was seen many times. This chain uses TRBV5-1 with TRBJ2-7, with 11 bases matching TRBD2. The junction had 2 bases not matched to a gene; V was cut back by 3 bases and J by 3 bases. Germline-derived CDR1 and CDR2 are SGHRS and YFSETQ. CDR3 length equals 14 residues. CDR3 nucleotides: TGCGCCAGCAGCTCCCTAGCGGGAGGCTACGAGCAGTACTTC. This codes for CASSSLAGGYEQYF. Looking up the rest from reference TRBV5-1 and TRBJ2-7 gives the full variable domain: KAGVTQTPRYLIKTRGQQVTLSCSPISGHRSVSWYQQTPGQGLQFLFEYFSETQRNKGNFPGRFSGRQFSNSRSEMNVSTLELGDSALYLCASSSLAGGYEQYFGPGTRLTVT.

The chain carries TRBV6-2 or TRBV6-3 and TRBJ2-1; weak D call: TRBD1 (6 bases). V was pared by 0 bases and J by 3 bases, with 18 bases between. CDR3 length: 18 amino acids. Looked up from germline, CDR1 is MNHEY and CDR2 is SVGEGT. DNA of the CDR3: TGTGCCAGCAGTTACTCTGCCGGGAACAGGGCGGGCTACAATGAGCAGTTCTTC. This gives the protein CASSYSAGNRAGYNEQFF.

The genes are TRBV6-6 and TRBJ2-2; D possibly corresponds to TRBD1 (7 bases). CDR1 and CDR2 (germline): MNHNY, SVGAGI (reference sequence). V was shortened by 8 bases and J by 1 base, with 11 bases between the two germline ends. This CDR3 spans 14 amino acids. CDR3 nucleotides: TGTGCCAGCGGAGGGGGCGAGAACACCGGGGAGCTGTTTTTT. Translating gives CASGGGENTGELFF.

The chain has TRBV4-2 and TRBJ2-2, with a possible D match to TRBD2 (5 bases). The germline CDR1 and CDR2 sequences are LGHNA and YNFKEQ. CDR3 length equals 15 residues. V lost 1 base and J 5 bases, leaving 11 bases between the germline ends. The CDR3 DNA sequence: TGTGCCAGCAGCCAAGGAGGGCCTAGGACCGGGGAGCTGTTTTTT. Translated: CASSQGGPRTGELFF.

This clonotype was counted only a few times. CDR3 sequence reads: CASRGAGPSYEQYF. The CDR3 DNA follows: TGTGCCAGCAGAGGAGCGGGACCCTCCTACGAGCAGTACTTC. This sequence joins TRBV28 and TRBJ2-7; 7 nucleotides match TRBD2. This CDR3 is built from 14 residues. Germline CDR1 reads MDHEN; CDR2 reads SYDVKM. The trim removed 6 bases at V and 0 bases at J, leaving 5 bases unmatched.

The J gene is TRBJ2-1, the V gene TRBV7-9; D is perhaps TRBD2 (6 bases). Germline CDR1 is SEHNR and CDR2 is FQNEAQ (reference sequence). The CDR3 runs 15 residues. V gave up 3 bases and J gave up 7 bases, with 16 bases separating them. DNA of the CDR3: TGTGCCAGCAGCTTCGGGACTCCAGACATTAATGAGCAGTTCTTC. Protein sequence: CASSFGTPDINEQFF.

This clonotype has only a few counts. The chain combines TRBV12-3 or TRBV12-4 with TRBJ2-4; no clear D. V was clipped by 2 bases and J by 1 base, with 6 bases between them. The CDR3 consists of 14 residues. The chain's CDR3 is CASSLSGAKNIQYF. DNA for the CDR3: TGTGCCAGCAGTTTATCCGGGGCCAAAAACATTCAGTACTTC.

This sequence joins TRBV7-9 and TRBJ2-1; TRBD2 agrees at 8 bases. This CDR3 contains 16 residues. Trimming removed 10 bases from V and 0 bases from J; junction bases left unmatched: 11. The germline V gene encodes CDR1 SEHNR and CDR2 FQNEAQ (reference sequence). The chain's CDR3 is CATPSSGMSSYNEQFF. In DNA, the CDR3 is TGTGCCACCCCTAGTAGCGGGATGAGCTCCTACAATGAGCAGTTCTTC.

The chain employs TRBV20-1 and TRBJ1-1, with TRBD1 identical over 8 bases. V was clipped by 2 bases and J by 3 bases; unmatched bases: 11. Germline values: CDR1 DFQATT, CDR2 SNEGSKA (reference sequence). The CDR3 is 16 residues long. The CDR3 DNA follows: TGCAGTGCTAGACGGACAGGGTTTCGTTGGGACACTGAAGCTTTCTTT. Translating it yields CSARRTGFRWDTEAFF.

The chain uses TRBV3-1 and TRBJ1-1, with D uncertain. The germline V and J ends were trimmed by 7 bases and 1 base, with 19 bases remaining between them. Germline V gene sequence: CDR1 LGHDT, CDR2 YNNKEL (reference sequence). This CDR3 has 16 amino acids. CDR3 residues: CASTPWVGMKNTEAFF. CDR3 in DNA: TGTGCCAGCACCCCATGGGTCGGCATGAAGAACACTGAAGCTTTCTTT.

This rearrangement joins TRBV7-2 to TRBJ2-1, with 7 bases that match TRBD2. The tail of the sequence fits TRBJ2-7 better, so the J call may be wrong. Germline V gives CDR1 SGHTA, CDR2 FQGNSA. The CDR3 spans 14 residues. As DNA, the CDR3 is TGTGCCAGCAGGGGTAGGGCTCGGGGGGACGGGCAGTACTTC. As protein: CASRGRARGDGQYF.

This clonotype was found many times. The chain is built from TRBV4-3 and TRBJ2-1, with TRBD2 as a possible D gene (5 bases). This CDR3 contains 14 residues. V was shortened by 1 base and J by 7 bases, with 11 bases between the two germline ends. In germline, CDR1 is LGHNA, CDR2 YSLEER. CDR3 sequence reads: CASSQGLLGNEQFF. The CDR3 coding sequence is TGCGCCAGCAGCCAAGGCCTACTAGGGAATGAGCAGTTCTTC.